This TCR beta chain was sequenced for a study of T cells in localized non-small cell lung cancer. Study observations and caveats: A raised T cell density in blood coincided with lengthier overall survival. Uninvolved adjacent lung, not tumor, had the highest T cell clonality. Researchers found a median around 61 of the top 100 tumor clones in adjacent lung.

For this clone: The target antigen is unknown.

The CDR3 covers 15 residues. The V gene lost 4 bases and the J gene lost 8 bases, with 18 bases spanning the gap. The germline V gene encodes CDR1 SGHNT and CDR2 YYREEE (reference sequence). Using immunoSEQ multiplex PCR, the repertoire was profiled, and TCRdb retains in-frame clones only, with some absent. The sample contains some 16,000 clones, about 85% of which appear only once. Material: peripheral blood, obtained before any cancer treatment. The source of this sequence is a male donor at least 60 years old with stage I lung adenocarcinoma. The chain recombines TRBV5-4 with TRBJ1-4; D might be TRBD1 (5 bases). The CDR3 is CASSAGGVEREKLFF. CDR3 in DNA: TGTGCCAGCAGCGCGGGGGGGGTCGAAAGGGAAAAACTGTTTTTT.